Described below is a single TCR beta chain sequence and its context. The antigen it binds to is not known. No base-level quality is on record; no much larger clone is a single base apart. The data belong to a study of T cells after yellow fever vaccination (dated by TCRdb to the late 2010s). At the level of the whole study: The SMART-Seq v4 Ultra Low Input RNA kit was used to prepare libraries from fractions with low cell numbers. To follow T-cell clones before and after primary and booster YFV17D yellow fever vaccination, bulk TCR alpha and beta repertoires were sequenced over time. Two healthy male donors, one aged 18 to 30 and one aged 30 to 40 years, made up the cohort. Blood was drawn at multiple timepoints before and after primary and secondary immunization, with bulk PBMC replicates and cell subsets isolated. Here is what the overall study found, with its caveats: The study included only a couple of donors, which limits how far the findings can be generalized. After the booster, most of the clones that had expanded following primary vaccination were detected again (almost 98% of CD4 and 80% to 90% of CD8), which suggests that memory was broadly maintained. Compared with the primary T-cell response, the secondary T-cell response was faster but weaker, reaching its peak on day 5 rather than on day 15. Computational filtering was needed because FACS-sorted repertoires could contain abundant contaminating clonotypes from the bulk population. A small share of clonotypes occurred in both CD4 and CD8 compartments, likely arising from convergent recombination.

From the cysteine through the phenylalanine, the CDR3 covers 11 amino acids. Here the CDR3 DNA is all that survives: 33 bases in frame from base 1. CDR1 and CDR2, looked up from the germline V gene, are ENHRY and SYGVKD. V and J are truncated by 6 bases and 0 bases respectively, leaving an intervening sequence of 3 bases. The treatment or condition label corresponds to: live attenuated yellow fever vaccine strain. PBMCs were isolated from peripheral blood using a standard Ficoll-Paque protocol. Dynabeads CD4 and CD8 positive selection kits were used to isolate the CD4 and CD8 T-cell fractions. TriZol was used to extract RNA from bulk PBMCs, from CD4 and CD8 fractions, and from dextramer-positive and dextramer-negative fractions. Sequencing was carried out with an Illumina NovaSeq 6000. Synthesis of TCR cDNA relied on 5'RACE template switching, a step that introduced a universal primer site along with unique molecular identifiers. Priming of cDNA synthesis was performed from both the TCR alpha and TCR beta constant segments. Library amplification involved two PCR steps, and the second step added sample barcodes and sequencing adapters. Sequencing of the libraries was done on either Illumina HiSeq 2500 (2x100 bp) or NovaSeq (2x150 bp). The original methods were these. Reads were demultiplexed and collapsed into UMI consensus sequences with MIGEC, and V(D)J alignment was performed with MiXCR. Clonotypes responding to the vaccine were identified with edgeR on replicate PBMC samples, with the criteria of FDR below 0.01 and a log2 fold change above 5 up to day 15. CD4 or CD8 identity was assigned to each bulk clonotype according to whether the clonotype was present at higher abundance in the sequenced CD4 repertoire or the sequenced CD8 repertoire. TCRdb redid the processing of the public reads, applying fastp at Q25 and MiXCR, and retained in-frame beta chains. Every CDR3 protein is listed once, alongside the most common genes and DNA of its rows. Here the V and J calls rest on TCRdb's processing, not on the authors' analysis. The sample records some 300,000 distinct CDR3 sequences, under 9% of which are singletons. 3% to 3.5% of the sample belongs to the ten largest clones.

The V gene is TRBV10-3 and the J gene is TRBJ2-7, with the D segment identity uncertain. Specimen: CD4+ T cells sorted from PBMCs, collected 5 days after the yellow fever booster vaccination. The sequence was obtained from a man in his late teens or twenties who received the YFV17D yellow fever vaccine. For the CDR3, the sequence is CAIRGSYEQYF. Read as DNA, the sequence is TGTGCCATCAGAGGCTCCTACGAGCAGTACTTC.